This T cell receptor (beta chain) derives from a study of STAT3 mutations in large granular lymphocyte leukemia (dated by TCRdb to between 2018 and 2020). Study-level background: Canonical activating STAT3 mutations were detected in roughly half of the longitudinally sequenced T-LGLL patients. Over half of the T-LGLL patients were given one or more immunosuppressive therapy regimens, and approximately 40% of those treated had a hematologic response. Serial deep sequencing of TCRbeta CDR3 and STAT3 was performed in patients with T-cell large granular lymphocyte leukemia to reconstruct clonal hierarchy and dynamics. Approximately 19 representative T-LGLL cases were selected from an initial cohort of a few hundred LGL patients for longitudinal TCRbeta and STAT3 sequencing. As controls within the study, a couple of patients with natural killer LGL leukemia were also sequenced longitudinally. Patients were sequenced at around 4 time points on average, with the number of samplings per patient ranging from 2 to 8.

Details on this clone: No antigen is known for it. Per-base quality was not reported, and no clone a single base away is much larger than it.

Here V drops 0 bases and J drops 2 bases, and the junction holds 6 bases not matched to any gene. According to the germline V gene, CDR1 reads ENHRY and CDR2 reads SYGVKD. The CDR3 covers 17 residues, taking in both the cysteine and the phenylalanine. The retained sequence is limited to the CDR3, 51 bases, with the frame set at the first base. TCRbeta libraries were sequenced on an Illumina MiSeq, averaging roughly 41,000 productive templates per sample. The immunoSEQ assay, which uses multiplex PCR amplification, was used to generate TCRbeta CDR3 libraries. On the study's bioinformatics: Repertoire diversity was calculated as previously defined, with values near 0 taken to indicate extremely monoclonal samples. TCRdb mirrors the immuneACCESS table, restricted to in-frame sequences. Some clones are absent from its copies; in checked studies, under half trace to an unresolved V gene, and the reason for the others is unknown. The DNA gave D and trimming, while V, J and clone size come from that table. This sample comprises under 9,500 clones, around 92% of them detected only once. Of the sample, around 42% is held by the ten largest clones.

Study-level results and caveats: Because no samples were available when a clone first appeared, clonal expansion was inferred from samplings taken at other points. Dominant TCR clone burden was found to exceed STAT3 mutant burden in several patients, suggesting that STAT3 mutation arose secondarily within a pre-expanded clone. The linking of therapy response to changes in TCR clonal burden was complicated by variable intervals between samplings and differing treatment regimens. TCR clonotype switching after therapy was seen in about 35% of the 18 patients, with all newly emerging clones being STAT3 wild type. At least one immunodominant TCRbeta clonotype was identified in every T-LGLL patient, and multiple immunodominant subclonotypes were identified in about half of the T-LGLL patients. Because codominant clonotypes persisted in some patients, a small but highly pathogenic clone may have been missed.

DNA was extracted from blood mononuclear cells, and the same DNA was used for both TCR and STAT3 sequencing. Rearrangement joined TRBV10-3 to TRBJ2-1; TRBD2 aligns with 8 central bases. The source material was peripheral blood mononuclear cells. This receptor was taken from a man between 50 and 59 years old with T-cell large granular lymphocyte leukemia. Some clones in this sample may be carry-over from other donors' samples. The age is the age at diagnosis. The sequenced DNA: TGTGCCATCAGTGAGTCGGGAGCGGGAGAGGCCTACAATGAGCAGTTCTTC. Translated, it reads CAISESGAGEAYNEQFF.